A selection of T cell receptor beta chains follows, all from one sample in a study of Ad26.COV2.S vaccination and SARS-CoV-2 variants. The repertoire was sequenced with immunoSEQ multiplex PCR; TCRdb's copy has only in-frame clones and lacks some. The data contain about 320,000 clones, about 82% of them singletons. The specimen comprised peripheral blood, sampled in a trial of Ad26.COV2.S vaccine versus placebo. These TCRs come from a person between 18 and 65 years old who received the Ad26.COV2.S COVID-19 vaccine or a placebo. Each CDR3 is given with its conserved first and last residue. A D gene is named only where the DNA matches it firmly. Size is omitted from some rows. Given values are once, few, many or a class for expanded clones.

d_call: NA; clone_size: once; j_call: TRBJ1-5; v_call: TRBV3-1/TRBV3-2; cdr3_length: 13; cdr3_nt: TGTGCCAGCGGGGGCGCCAGCAATCAGCCCCAGCATTTT; cdr3_aa: CASGGASNQPQHF
d_call: TRBD2; clone_size: once; j_call: TRBJ2-1; v_call: TRBV2; cdr3_length: 17; cdr3_nt: TGTGCCAGCAGTGGGACTAGCGGAGTCCCCTTTAACAATGAGCAGTTCTTC; cdr3_aa: CASSGTSGVPFNNEQFF
d_call: NA; clone_size: NA; j_call: TRBJ1-6; v_call: TRBV24-1; cdr3_length: 15; cdr3_nt: TGTGCCACCAGTGACCCAGCGGGTTATAATTCACCCCTCCACTTT; cdr3_aa: CATSDPAGYNSPLHF
d_call: NA; clone_size: NA; j_call: TRBJ1-4; v_call: TRBV11-2; cdr3_length: 14; cdr3_nt: TGTGCCAGCAGCTTAGGACACTTTAATGAAAAACTGTTTTTT; cdr3_aa: CASSLGHFNEKLFF
d_call: NA; clone_size: few; j_call: TRBJ1-6; v_call: TRBV5-5; cdr3_length: 14; cdr3_nt: TGTGCCACCACAGGGAGCTCCTATAATTCACCCCTCCACTTT; cdr3_aa: CATTGSSYNSPLHF
d_call: TRBD1; clone_size: NA; j_call: TRBJ1-2; v_call: TRBV7-9; cdr3_length: 16; cdr3_nt: TGTGCCAGCAGCCAAGGACAGGGCTTGGCTAACTATGGCTACACCTTC; cdr3_aa: CASSQGQGLANYGYTF
d_call: NA; clone_size: NA; j_call: TRBJ2-5; v_call: TRBV2; cdr3_length: 15; cdr3_nt: TGTGCCAGCAGAGCTCAAGTTTGGGGACAAGAGACCCAGTACTTC; cdr3_aa: CASRAQVWGQETQYF
d_call: TRBD2; clone_size: NA; j_call: TRBJ2-5; v_call: TRBV2; cdr3_length: 16; cdr3_nt: TGTGCCAGCAGTGAAGAAACTAGCGCGGGCCAAGAGACCCAGTACTTC; cdr3_aa: CASSEETSAGQETQYF
d_call: NA; clone_size: NA; j_call: TRBJ1-2; v_call: TRBV5-6; cdr3_length: 16; cdr3_nt: TGTGCCAGCAGCTTGTTTGGAGGGACTAAGGTGGATGGCTACACCTTC; cdr3_aa: CASSLFGGTKVDGYTF
d_call: TRBD2; clone_size: NA; j_call: TRBJ2-7; v_call: TRBV6-5; cdr3_length: 16; cdr3_nt: TGTGCCAGCAGTTACTCTTTTCAGCGGGGAGGAGAGGAGCAGTACTTC; cdr3_aa: CASSYSFQRGGEEQYF
d_call: NA; clone_size: NA; j_call: TRBJ1-1; v_call: TRBV6-5; cdr3_length: 12; cdr3_nt: TGTGCCAGTCAAGGGCAGCGCACTGAAGCTTTCTTT; cdr3_aa: CASQGQRTEAFF
d_call: NA; clone_size: NA; j_call: TRBJ1-1; v_call: TRBV19; cdr3_length: 13; cdr3_nt: TGTGCCAGTAGGGCGCAGGGAATCACTGAAGCTTTCTTT; cdr3_aa: CASRAQGITEAFF
d_call: NA; clone_size: NA; j_call: TRBJ2-1; v_call: TRBV11-3; cdr3_length: 17; cdr3_nt: TGTGCCAGCAGCTTCGAGGTTCGGGGACGGGGGTACAATGAGCAGTTCTTC; cdr3_aa: CASSFEVRGRGYNEQFF
d_call: TRBD1; clone_size: once; j_call: TRBJ2-2; v_call: TRBV5-1; cdr3_length: 18; cdr3_nt: TGCGCCAGCAGCTTGGCCAGGGGGCAAACCTCTGACACCGGGGAGCTGTTTTTT; cdr3_aa: CASSLARGQTSDTGELFF
d_call: NA; clone_size: NA; j_call: TRBJ2-7; v_call: TRBV6-5; cdr3_length: 13; cdr3_nt: TGTGCCAGCAGTCGGACTTCCAACTACGAGCAGTACTTC; cdr3_aa: CASSRTSNYEQYF
d_call: NA; clone_size: NA; j_call: TRBJ2-5; v_call: TRBV27; cdr3_length: 13; cdr3_nt: TGTGCCAGCAGTTTATCGCTAGTGGAGACCCAGTACTTC; cdr3_aa: CASSLSLVETQYF
d_call: NA; clone_size: NA; j_call: TRBJ2-5; v_call: TRBV9; cdr3_length: 14; cdr3_nt: TGTGCCAGCAGCGTGACTGCGTTCGTAGAGACCCAGTACTTC; cdr3_aa: CASSVTAFVETQYF
d_call: NA; clone_size: NA; j_call: TRBJ1-5; v_call: TRBV6-1; cdr3_length: 13; cdr3_nt: TGTGCCAGCAGTGAAGCACTGGGGCAGCCCCAGCATTTT; cdr3_aa: CASSEALGQPQHF
d_call: NA; clone_size: NA; j_call: TRBJ2-7; v_call: TRBV6-1; cdr3_length: 14; cdr3_nt: TGTGCCAGCAGTGAAGCAGGGCTACCCTACGAGCAGTACTTC; cdr3_aa: CASSEAGLPYEQYF
d_call: TRBD2; clone_size: NA; j_call: TRBJ2-5; v_call: TRBV29-1; cdr3_length: 14; cdr3_nt: TGCAGCGTTGGTGGCGGGGGGGTTCAAGAGACCCAGTACTTC; cdr3_aa: CSVGGGGVQETQYF
d_call: NA; clone_size: NA; j_call: TRBJ1-5; v_call: TRBV30; cdr3_length: 13; cdr3_nt: TGTGCCTGGAACATAAGGGGGGGACAGCCCCAGCATTTT; cdr3_aa: CAWNIRGGQPQHF
d_call: NA; clone_size: NA; j_call: TRBJ1-1; v_call: TRBV6-5; cdr3_length: 14; cdr3_nt: TGTGCCAGCAGTCCGGCCGTATTGAACTCCGAAGCTTTCTTT; cdr3_aa: CASSPAVLNSEAFF
d_call: NA; clone_size: once; j_call: TRBJ1-1; v_call: TRBV7-9; cdr3_length: 14; cdr3_nt: TGTGCCAGCAGCTTACCAGCTACGAACACTGAAGCTTTCTTT; cdr3_aa: CASSLPATNTEAFF
d_call: NA; clone_size: NA; j_call: TRBJ1-1; v_call: TRBV28; cdr3_length: 14; cdr3_nt: TGTGCCAGCAGTTTAATTGGGGCGAGAACTGAAGCTTTCTTT; cdr3_aa: CASSLIGARTEAFF
d_call: NA; clone_size: NA; j_call: TRBJ1-3; v_call: TRBV19; cdr3_length: 16; cdr3_nt: TGTGCCAGTAGTCGCGGCTTCCCGAGCTCTGGAAACACCATATATTTT; cdr3_aa: CASSRGFPSSGNTIYF
d_call: TRBD1; clone_size: NA; j_call: TRBJ2-7; v_call: TRBV6-5; cdr3_length: 14; cdr3_nt: TGTGCCAGCAGTTCCCGGGACAGGGTTTCCGAGCAGTACTTC; cdr3_aa: CASSSRDRVSEQYF
d_call: NA; clone_size: NA; j_call: TRBJ1-1; v_call: TRBV10-3; cdr3_length: 13; cdr3_nt: TGTGCCTTACGGGGCCAGATGAACACTGAAGCTTTCTTT; cdr3_aa: CALRGQMNTEAFF
d_call: NA; clone_size: NA; j_call: TRBJ1-1; v_call: TRBV4-2; cdr3_length: 15; cdr3_nt: TGTGCCAGCAGCCAAGCCGTGGCAGAACACACTGAAGCTTTCTTT; cdr3_aa: CASSQAVAEHTEAFF
d_call: TRBD1; clone_size: NA; j_call: TRBJ1-1; v_call: TRBV3-1/TRBV3-2; cdr3_length: 15; cdr3_nt: TGTGCCAGCAGCTTATGGACAGGGAGGGGGACTGAAGCTTTCTTT; cdr3_aa: CASSLWTGRGTEAFF
d_call: NA; clone_size: NA; j_call: TRBJ1-2; v_call: TRBV11-3; cdr3_length: 15; cdr3_nt: TGTGCCAGCAGCTTAGAAACAAGGATTCGAGATGGCTACACCTTC; cdr3_aa: CASSLETRIRDGYTF
d_call: NA; clone_size: NA; j_call: TRBJ1-6; v_call: TRBV11-2; cdr3_length: 14; cdr3_nt: TGTGCCAGCAGTTCCCATTTGGCGGATTCACCCCTCCACTTT; cdr3_aa: CASSSHLADSPLHF
d_call: NA; clone_size: NA; j_call: TRBJ2-7; v_call: TRBV24-1; cdr3_length: 13; cdr3_nt: TGTGCCACCAGTGATTTCCCGGATGGCGAGCAGTACTTC; cdr3_aa: CATSDFPDGEQYF
d_call: TRBD1; clone_size: NA; j_call: TRBJ1-2; v_call: TRBV3-1/TRBV3-2; cdr3_length: 15; cdr3_nt: TGTGCCAGCAGCCAAGGGACAGGCGGGTATAATAGCTACACCTTC; cdr3_aa: CASSQGTGGYNSYTF
d_call: NA; clone_size: NA; j_call: TRBJ1-1; v_call: TRBV6-6; cdr3_length: 15; cdr3_nt: TGTGCCAGCAGTTACGGTGATATGGGAAACACTGAAGCTTTCTTT; cdr3_aa: CASSYGDMGNTEAFF
d_call: NA; clone_size: NA; j_call: TRBJ2-2; v_call: TRBV15; cdr3_length: 17; cdr3_nt: TGTGCCACCAGCAGAGATTTAGGGACCATGAACACCGGGGAGCTGTTTTTT; cdr3_aa: CATSRDLGTMNTGELFF
d_call: TRBD1; clone_size: NA; j_call: TRBJ1-3; v_call: TRBV19; cdr3_length: 16; cdr3_nt: TGTGCCAGTAGTATGGGACAGCCGATCTCTGGAAACACCATATATTTT; cdr3_aa: CASSMGQPISGNTIYF
d_call: NA; clone_size: NA; j_call: TRBJ2-7; v_call: TRBV4-2; cdr3_length: 13; cdr3_nt: TGTGCCAGCAGCCAAGATCGGGGCTACGAGCAGTACTTC; cdr3_aa: CASSQDRGYEQYF
d_call: NA; clone_size: once; j_call: TRBJ1-4; v_call: TRBV9; cdr3_length: 14; cdr3_nt: TGTGCCAGCAGCGTAGGGTCCGGGGGGGAAAAACTGTTTTTT; cdr3_aa: CASSVGSGGEKLFF
d_call: TRBD1; clone_size: once; j_call: TRBJ2-7; v_call: TRBV7-2; cdr3_length: 15; cdr3_nt: TGTGCCAGCAGCTTCACCGGGGACAGGGTATACGAGCAGTACTTC; cdr3_aa: CASSFTGDRVYEQYF
d_call: TRBD1; clone_size: NA; j_call: TRBJ1-2; v_call: TRBV5-1; cdr3_length: 15; cdr3_nt: TGCGCCAGCAGCACCACAGGGGGCGCAGGCTATGGCTACACCTTC; cdr3_aa: CASSTTGGAGYGYTF
d_call: NA; clone_size: NA; j_call: TRBJ1-1; v_call: TRBV6-1; cdr3_length: 19; cdr3_nt: TGTGCCAGCAGTGAAAAAAGGCCAGGAGCTTCCATCATGAACACTGAAGCTTTCTTT; cdr3_aa: CASSEKRPGASIMNTEAFF
d_call: NA; clone_size: NA; j_call: TRBJ2-7; v_call: TRBV28; cdr3_length: 15; cdr3_nt: TGTGCCAGCAGTTTACCCCCAGGAGTCTCCTACGAGCAGTACTTC; cdr3_aa: CASSLPPGVSYEQYF
d_call: NA; clone_size: NA; j_call: TRBJ1-1; v_call: TRBV3-1/TRBV3-2; cdr3_length: 15; cdr3_nt: TGTGCCAGCAGCCAAGCTGGACAGACGAACACTGAAGCTTTCTTT; cdr3_aa: CASSQAGQTNTEAFF
d_call: NA; clone_size: once; j_call: TRBJ2-3; v_call: TRBV7-9; cdr3_length: 10; cdr3_nt: TGTGCCAGCTTAGAGGTCCCCCAGTATTTT; cdr3_aa: CASLEVPQYF
d_call: NA; clone_size: NA; j_call: TRBJ1-3; v_call: TRBV28; cdr3_length: 15; cdr3_nt: TGTGCCAGCAGTCGTGGGAGCCGCTCTGGAAACACCATATATTTT; cdr3_aa: CASSRGSRSGNTIYF
d_call: NA; clone_size: NA; j_call: TRBJ1-2; v_call: TRBV24-1; cdr3_length: 16; cdr3_nt: TGTGCCACCAGTGATCCGCGAGGGGGAGGTGGCTATGGCTACACCTTC; cdr3_aa: CATSDPRGGGGYGYTF
d_call: NA; clone_size: NA; j_call: TRBJ1-5; v_call: TRBV5-1; cdr3_length: 13; cdr3_nt: TGCGCCAGCAGCTTGGATCCTTCGGGGCCCCAGCATTTT; cdr3_aa: CASSLDPSGPQHF